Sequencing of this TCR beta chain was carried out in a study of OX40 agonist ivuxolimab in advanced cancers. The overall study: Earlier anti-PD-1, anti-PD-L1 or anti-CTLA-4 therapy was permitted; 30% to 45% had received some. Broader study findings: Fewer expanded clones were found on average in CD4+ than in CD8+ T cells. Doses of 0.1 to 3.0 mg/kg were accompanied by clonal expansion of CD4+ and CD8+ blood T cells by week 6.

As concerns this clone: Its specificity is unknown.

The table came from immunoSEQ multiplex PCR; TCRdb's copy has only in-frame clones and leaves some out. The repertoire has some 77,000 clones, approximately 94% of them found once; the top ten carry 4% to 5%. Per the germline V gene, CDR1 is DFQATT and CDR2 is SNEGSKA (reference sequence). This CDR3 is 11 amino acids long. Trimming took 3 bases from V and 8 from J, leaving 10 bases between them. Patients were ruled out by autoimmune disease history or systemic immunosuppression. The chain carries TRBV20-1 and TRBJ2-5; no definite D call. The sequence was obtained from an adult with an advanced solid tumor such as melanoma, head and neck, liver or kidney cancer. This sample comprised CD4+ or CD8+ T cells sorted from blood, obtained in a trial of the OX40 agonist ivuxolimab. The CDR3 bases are TGCAGTGCTAGTTCCCAGACTACCCAGTACTTC. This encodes CSASSQTTQYF.